The 14 T cell receptor beta chains below were found in one sample sequenced in a study of T cell changes during pregnancy in multiple sclerosis. The repertoire was sequenced with immunoSEQ multiplex PCR; TCRdb's copy has only in-frame clones and lacks some. The sample includes around 92,000 clones, approximately 93% of them seen just once. The material was peripheral blood, obtained after pregnancy. The origin of the receptors is a female donor with multiple sclerosis, enrolled in a pregnancy study.

The V gene is TRBV21-1, the J gene TRBJ2-7; no DNA check was done on the table's D call, TRBD2. TRBV21-1 is reported as a pseudogene. The CDR3 covers 14 residues. CDR3 sequence (DNA): TGTGCCAGCAGCAAATCGACCGTGCGGGACGAGCAGTACTTC. Translation: CASSKSTVRDEQYF.

The J gene is TRBJ2-7, the V gene TRBV18; maybe TRBD1 (6 bases). V dropped 3 bases and J dropped 6 bases, with 12 bases sitting between them. This CDR3 contains 13 residues. In germline, CDR1 is KGHSH, CDR2 LQKENI. The CDR3 DNA sequence: TGTGCCAGCTCACCTGGAATAGGGGGCGAGCAGTACTTC. Translation gives CASSPGIGGEQYF.

In its sample, this clone was seen once. The rearrangement joins TRBV11-1 to TRBJ2-2; 8 bases are a match to TRBD1. Looked up from germline, CDR1 is SGHAT and CDR2 is FQDESV (reference sequence). Germline trimming cut 5 bases from V and 1 base from J; bases unmatched to any gene: 12. The CDR3 covers 18 residues. This CDR3 reads CASSGALKGTGNTGELFF. CDR3 nucleotide sequence: TGTGCCAGCAGCGGGGCCTTGAAGGGGACAGGGAACACCGGGGAGCTGTTTTTT.

The CDR3 DNA reads as TGTGCCAGCAGCCGGACTAGCGGGAGTCCGAATGAGCAGTTCTTC. It encodes CASSRTSGSPNEQFF. The J gene is TRBJ2-1, the V gene TRBV7-9, with 13 bases matching TRBD2. V shed 5 bases and J 7 bases; nucleotides not matched to a gene: 5. The CDR3 consists of 15 residues. CDR1 SEHNR and CDR2 FQNEAQ come from the germline V gene (reference sequence).

The chain couples TRBV25-1 to TRBJ2-2; D is perhaps TRBD1 (7 bases). Between the trimmed V and J ends, which lost 7 bases and 4 bases, there was a span of 19 bases. Germline V CDR1 and CDR2: MGHDK, SYGVNS. CDR3 length equals 16 residues. The CDR3 DNA reads TGTGCCAGCACCCCAAGGGGGCGGGACCCCACCGGGGAGCTGTTTTTT. Translation gives CASTPRGRDPTGELFF. Complete variable domain (other parts from reference TRBV25-1 and TRBJ2-2): EADIYQTPRYLVIGTGKKITLECSQTMGHDKMYWYQQDPGMELHLIHYSYGVNSTEKGDLSSESTVSRIRTEHFPLTLESARPSHTSQYLCASTPRGRDPTGELFFGEGSRLTVL.

This chain joins TRBV6-5 and TRBJ1-1; D is possibly TRBD1 (5 bases). Germline assignment: CDR1 MNHEY and CDR2 SVGAGI. Between the trimmed V and J ends, which lost 6 bases and 7 bases, there was a span of 18 bases. The CDR3 runs 14 residues. CDR3 protein: CASRPQGGIIEAFF. DNA of the CDR3: TGTGCCAGCAGGCCCCAGGGTGGTATAATTGAAGCTTTCTTT.

This clone appeared a single time. This chain joins TRBV19 and TRBJ2-7, with TRBD2 matching over 7 bases. Trimming took 0 bases from V and 4 from J; bases not matched to a gene: 18. There are 19 residues in the CDR3. Germline lookup yields CDR1 LNHDA and CDR2 SQIVND (reference sequence). The CDR3 DNA follows: TGTGCCAGTAGTATAGAAGGGGTGTTGGCGGGAGCTCTAGTATACGAGCAGTACTTC. Translated, it gives CASSIEGVLAGALVYEQYF.

This chain connects TRBV5-1 to TRBJ2-7; perhaps TRBD1 as D (5 bases). Germline CDR1 SGHRS, CDR2 YFSETQ. Trimming removed 7 bases at V and 0 bases at J, with 14 bases between. The CDR3 sequence is 14 residues long. The CDR3: CASSRAGFSYEQYF. In nucleotides, the CDR3 is TGCGCCAGCTCCCGGGCAGGGTTCTCCTACGAGCAGTACTTC.

A single count supports this clone. The V and J genes are TRBV4-3 and TRBJ2-7; D might be TRBD1 (6 bases). The CDR3 runs to 14 residues. Between the trimmed V and J ends, which lost 3 bases and 4 bases, there was a span of 13 bases. Germline V gene lookup returns CDR1 LGHNA and CDR2 YSLEER. CDR3 coding DNA: TGCGCCAGCAGCCACACTAAACAGGGATACGAGCAGTACTTC. Its protein product is CASSHTKQGYEQYF.

The rearrangement uses TRBV27 and TRBJ2-7; TRBD2 is a possible D gene (6 bases). The V end was cut by 4 bases, the J end by 3 bases, with 16 bases between. CDR1 and CDR2 from the germline V gene are MNHEY and SMNVEV (reference sequence). This CDR3 has 15 residues. The CDR3 sequence: CASSSDHGRLYEQYF. The DNA of the CDR3 is TGTGCCAGCAGTTCCGACCACGGGAGACTCTACGAGCAGTACTTC.

The CDR3 spells CASSFPSGRIGADTQYF. For the CDR3, the DNA is TGTGCCAGCAGTTTTCCCAGCGGGAGGATCGGGGCAGATACGCAGTATTTT. The chain employs TRBV28 and TRBJ2-3, with 9 bases aligning to TRBD2. The CDR3 is 17 residues long. CDR1 is MDHEN, CDR2 SYDVKM, per germline. J was trimmed by 4 bases and V by 3 bases; bases with no gene match: 11.

The chain links TRBV5-6 to TRBJ1-1; D unclear. Germline loops: CDR1 SGHDT, CDR2 YYEEEE. This CDR3 contains 14 residues. The V gene lost 1 base and the J gene lost 1 base, with 8 bases spanning the gap. In DNA form, the CDR3 reads TGTGCCAGCAGCTTGAAGGCAGGGAACACTGAAGCTTTCTTT. Translated: CASSLKAGNTEAFF.

The chain links TRBV5-1 to TRBJ2-7; 8 nucleotides align to TRBD1. Germline V gene lookup returns CDR1 SGHRS and CDR2 YFSETQ. The CDR3 extends over 15 amino acids. J lost 1 base, V lost 0 bases, and 3 bases had no gene match. Here the CDR3 DNA reads TGCGCCAGCAGCTTGGTTGGACAGGGTTCCTACGAGCAGTACTTC. Amino acid sequence: CASSLVGQGSYEQYF.

This chain links TRBV18 with TRBJ2-2; D is perhaps TRBD2 (5 bases). The V end lost 4 bases, the J end lost 0 bases, and 21 bases lay between the germline ends. The CDR3 has 19 amino acids. Germline CDR1 is KGHSH and CDR2 is LQKENI. This CDR3 reads CASSLVHKSSSANTGELFF. As DNA, the CDR3 is TGTGCCAGCTCACTAGTCCATAAGTCCAGTAGCGCGAACACCGGGGAGCTGTTTTTT.